These T cell receptor beta chains were read from a single sample in a study of cytomegalovirus exposure and HLA in healthy donors. Sequenced by immunoSEQ multiplex PCR; TCRdb stores in-frame clones only, minus some. This repertoire shows about 110,000 clones, approximately 83% found once; its top ten account for around 2%. The sequencing input was PBMCs. Receptors were obtained from a man aged 35 to 55 in good health and CMV-seronegative. The CDR3 runs from the conserved cysteine through the conserved F or W. A D gene is named only where the DNA matches it firmly. Clone size is stated in some rows and not others, as once, few, many or a class when expanded.

DNA | CDR3 | length | J | size | V | D
TGTGCCAGCAGCCCCCCCGGCGGCGAGCGGGGGGGAAAAGAGACCCAGTACTTC | CASSPPGGERGGKETQYF | 18 | TRBJ2-5 | - | TRBV5-4 | TRBD2
TGTGCCAGCAGCTCTTCCGGGACTAGCGATTACGAGCAGTACTTC | CASSSSGTSDYEQYF | 15 | TRBJ2-7 | - | TRBV5-4 | TRBD2
TGCGCCAGCAGTGAGGGGAGACCGCAACTGATTAGTTGGAACACTGAAGCTTTCTTT | CASSEGRPQLISWNTEAFF | 19 | TRBJ1-1 | - | TRBV10-1 | -
TGTGCCTTTTCCCGGGGAAACTCACCCCTCCACTTT | CAFSRGNSPLHF | 12 | TRBJ1-6 | - | TRBV30 | -
TGTGCCAGCAGAAGGGGCATTTATAATTCACCCCTCCACTTT | CASRRGIYNSPLHF | 14 | TRBJ1-6 | - | TRBV6-4 | -
TGTGCCAGCAGTGGGACTTACTATGGCTACACCTTC | CASSGTYYGYTF | 12 | TRBJ1-2 | - | TRBV28 | -
TGCGCCAGCAGCTTGGACAGAACTAATGAAAAACTGTTTTTT | CASSLDRTNEKLFF | 14 | TRBJ1-4 | - | TRBV5-1 | -
TGTGCCAGCAGCTTAGGTCTACTCAATTCACCCCTCCACTTT | CASSLGLLNSPLHF | 14 | TRBJ1-6 | - | TRBV7-2 | -
TGTGCCAGCAGTTTATCGAGGGGGGGCACTGAAGCTTTCTTT | CASSLSRGGTEAFF | 14 | TRBJ1-1 | once | TRBV27 | -
TGTGCCAGCAGTCGACAGGGAGAAGAGACCCAGTACTTC | CASSRQGEETQYF | 13 | TRBJ2-5 | - | TRBV6-5 | TRBD1
TGTGCCAGCAGCTTGGGCGACAGGGGTGTCTCGGCTGGCTACACCTTC | CASSLGDRGVSAGYTF | 16 | TRBJ1-2 | - | TRBV5-6 | TRBD1
TGTGCCAGCAGTCCAGGAGGGACAGGGCACCACGAGCAGTACTTC | CASSPGGTGHHEQYF | 15 | TRBJ2-7 | - | TRBV28 | TRBD1
TGTGCCAGCAGCTTGGAATTAGCGGGGGCAGATACGCAGTATTTT | CASSLELAGADTQYF | 15 | TRBJ2-3 | - | TRBV5-6 | TRBD2
TGTGCCAGCAGCTCAGCCAGGGCCCACAATGAGCAGTTCTTC | CASSSARAHNEQFF | 14 | TRBJ2-1 | - | TRBV7-9 | -
TGTGCCAGCAGCTTGTCCGGGGTTCTGAACACTGAAGCTTTCTTT | CASSLSGVLNTEAFF | 15 | TRBJ1-1 | - | TRBV5-5 | -
TGTGCCAGCAGACCGAACACCTTGAGGAGAGGGAGGACTACAGATACGCAGTATTTT | CASRPNTLRRGRTTDTQYF | 19 | TRBJ2-3 | - | TRBV7-9 | -
TGCACCAGCAGCCAAGAGGGGGGGCCTGGGGCCAACGTCCTGACTTTC | CTSSQEGGPGANVLTF | 16 | TRBJ2-6 | once | TRBV1 | -
TGTGCCAGCAGCTTGGAACGAGCTGGGGCCAACGTCCTGACTTTC | CASSLERAGANVLTF | 15 | TRBJ2-6 | - | TRBV5-4 | -
TGTGCCTGGAGGGAGAGAACCTACACTGAAGCTTTCTTT | CAWRERTYTEAFF | 13 | TRBJ1-1 | - | TRBV30 | -
TGTGCCAGCAGCGCCTTGGGAGGGCTCAATCAGCCCCAGCATTTT | CASSALGGLNQPQHF | 15 | TRBJ1-5 | - | TRBV9 | -
TGTGCCAGCAGTTTTGAGGCAGGGATGGAAAAACTGTTTTTT | CASSFEAGMEKLFF | 14 | TRBJ1-4 | - | TRBV28 | -
TGTGCCAGCACGGGACTGTGGTCCTACGAGCAGTACTTC | CASTGLWSYEQYF | 13 | TRBJ2-7 | - | TRBV6-1 | -
TGCGCCGCTGCGGGGTCCCAGAGGAACACTGAAGCTTTCTTT | CAAAGSQRNTEAFF | 14 | TRBJ1-1 | - | TRBV23-1 | -
TGCAGCGTCCCCGGGACTAGCAACCGCATCGGGCAGTATTTT | CSVPGTSNRIGQYF | 14 | TRBJ2-3 | - | TRBV29-1 | TRBD2
TGTGCCAGCAGCTTGGGGACTCCCGGACAAGAGACCCAGTACTTC | CASSLGTPGQETQYF | 15 | TRBJ2-5 | - | TRBV5-5 | -
TGTGCCAGCAGTCCTCCGTCAGGGGGCCGAGGGACCCAGTACTTC | CASSPPSGGRGTQYF | 15 | TRBJ2-5 | few | TRBV27 | TRBD1
TGCGCCAGCAGCCAACGGGGACAGGGAGCTGAAGCTTTCTTT | CASSQRGQGAEAFF | 14 | TRBJ1-1 | - | TRBV4-3 | TRBD1
TGTGCCAGCAGCCCCCCAGCGGGGGGCACAGATACGCAGTATTTT | CASSPPAGGTDTQYF | 15 | TRBJ2-3 | - | TRBV13 | TRBD2
TGTGCCAGCAGCGAGACAGGGGGACCCTATGGCTACACCTTC | CASSETGGPYGYTF | 14 | TRBJ1-2 | - | TRBV6-1 | TRBD1
TGTGCCAGCAGCCCCGGGGGGGTAGGGACCAATGAGCAGTTCTTC | CASSPGGVGTNEQFF | 15 | TRBJ2-1 | - | TRBV5-8 | TRBD2
TGTGCCAGTGGACAGGGTCGAGGTTCACCCCTCCACTTT | CASGQGRGSPLHF | 13 | TRBJ1-6 | - | TRBV11-1 | TRBD1
TGTGCCATCCTTAGGCAGGGACAGGGGAATGGCTACACCTTC | CAILRQGQGNGYTF | 14 | TRBJ1-2 | - | TRBV10-3 | TRBD1
TGTGCCAGCAGTCAGGGATCCGGAAACACCATATATTTT | CASSQGSGNTIYF | 13 | TRBJ1-3 | few | TRBV2 | -
TGTGCCAGTAGTATCCCGGGACAGGGGTCCACTGAAGCTTTCTTT | CASSIPGQGSTEAFF | 15 | TRBJ1-1 | - | TRBV19 | TRBD1
TGTGCCAGCAGCCAAGTTGAGGGGAACACTGAAGCTTTCTTT | CASSQVEGNTEAFF | 14 | TRBJ1-1 | few | TRBV4-2 | -
TGTGCCAGCAGCTTAGCGCATACTGCAACTAATGAAAAACTGTTTTTT | CASSLAHTATNEKLFF | 16 | TRBJ1-4 | - | TRBV7-9 | -
TGTGCCAGCAGTTCGGGACAGGCACTTAATCAGCCCCAGCATTTT | CASSSGQALNQPQHF | 15 | TRBJ1-5 | - | TRBV6-5 | TRBD1